A single TCR beta chain is shown here with its context. Its target is unknown. Some clones are missing from TCRdb's copy, which holds only in-frame ones; the method was immunoSEQ multiplex PCR. This repertoire shows some 200,000 clones, 80% to 95% found once; its top ten account for more than 1%. The CDR3 loop spans 14 amino acids. J gave up 4 bases and V 2 bases, and 5 bases lay outside the gene matches. The V gene's germline CDR1 is GTSNPN and CDR2 SVGIG (reference sequence). This entry comes from a study of cytomegalovirus exposure and HLA in healthy donors. Study observations and caveats: Within the 130 or so validation repertoires, first-cohort TCR clusters tended to co-occur, according to a later analysis. According to the study, around 180 TCR beta chains were cytomegalovirus-associated.

The donors were members of the 120-subject validation cohort (separate from the approximately 670-subject first cohort). What was sequenced was PBMCs. J is TRBJ1-5 and V is TRBV30, with 7 bases lining up with TRBD1. This sequence was found in a woman aged 18-29 years in good health and CMV-seronegative. Written as DNA, the CDR3 is TGTGCCTGGAGTCAGGACAGGAAGAATCAGCCCCAGCATTTT. This encodes CAWSQDRKNQPQHF.